The 14 T cell receptor beta chains below come from one sample, sequenced in a study of T cells in Graves' hyperthyroidism and ophthalmopathy. From RNA transcripts, TCR beta CDR3 regions were amplified. HTBI primers were the set used in a first-round RT-PCR of the TCR CDR3. Via MiXCR, TCRdb re-called the multiplex PCR reads, giving one row per CDR3 protein. The profile shows under 650,000 distinct CDR3 sequences, around 15% of them singletons. The sequencing input was blood. The receptor source for this set is a woman aged 25 to 39 with Graves' hyperthyroidism.

The rearrangement links TRBV11-2 to TRBJ1-5; D is unresolved. Germline V lookup: CDR1 SGHAT, CDR2 FQNNGV. The CDR3 covers 14 residues. Trimming took 3 bases from V and 3 from J, leaving 9 bases between them. The CDR3 reads CASSFGGINQPQHF. The CDR3 bases are TGTGCCAGCAGCTTTGGAGGTATCAATCAGCCCCAGCATTTT. The full variable domain, with the rest looked up from reference TRBV11-2 and TRBJ1-5, is EAGVAQSPRYKIIEKRQSVAFWCNPISGHATLYWYQQILGQGPKLLIQFQNNGVVDDSQLPKDRFSAERLKGVDSTLKIQPAKLEDSAVYLCASSFGGINQPQHFGDGTRLSIL.

This clonotype appeared a few times. The chain is built from TRBV20-1 and TRBJ2-7, with 8 bases lining up with TRBD1. The ends lost 5 bases at V and 0 bases at J; junction bases unmatched: 9. Germline V gene lookup returns CDR1 DFQATT and CDR2 SNEGSKA (reference sequence). The CDR3 is 15 residues long. The CDR3 protein is CSAWTGRTNSYEQYF. CDR3 in DNA: TGCAGTGCTTGGACAGGGCGAACTAACTCCTACGAGCAGTACTTC.

J is TRBJ2-5 and V is TRBV7-3; unclear D gene. V was cut by 3 bases and J by 5 bases, with 10 bases left in between. Per the germline V gene, CDR1 is SGHTA and CDR2 is FQGTGA. This CDR3 is 13 amino acids long. Here the CDR3 reads CASSLGKGETQYF. CDR3 DNA: TGTGCCAGCAGCTTGGGGAAAGGGGAGACCCAGTACTTC.

This clonotype was recorded many times. V is TRBV11-2 and J is TRBJ2-7; D unclear. Germline loops: CDR1 SGHAT, CDR2 FQNNGV. V lost 3 bases and J 5 bases, leaving 5 bases between the germline ends. This CDR3 region has 11 residues. The DNA of the CDR3 is TGTGCCAGCAGCTTCAGTGACGAGCAGTACTTC. Translated: CASSFSDEQYF.

The rearrangement joins TRBV3-1 to TRBJ2-5; 11 nucleotides align to TRBD2. Trimming cost V 1 base and J 2 bases; bases outside gene matches: 3. The CDR3 length is 16 residues. In germline, CDR1 is LGHDT, CDR2 YNNKEL (reference sequence). In DNA, the CDR3 is TGTGCCAGCAGCCAAGGACGACTAGCGGGACAAGAGACCCAGTACTTC. This encodes CASSQGRLAGQETQYF.

This clonotype appeared a few times. The chain recombines TRBV19 with TRBJ1-5, with 8 bases fitting TRBD1. Germline CDR1 reads LNHDA; CDR2 reads SQIVND (reference sequence). Losses at the gene ends were 7 bases for V and 1 base for J; bases not matched to a gene: 9. The CDR3 runs to 16 residues. The CDR3 region is CASMDRVSMSNQPQHF. The CDR3 DNA sequence: TGTGCCAGTATGGACAGGGTCTCAATGAGCAATCAGCCCCAGCATTTT.

The chain links TRBV11-3 to TRBJ1-4, with D hard to call. Looked up from germline, CDR1 is SGHNT and CDR2 is YENEEA. Trimming took off 3 bases at V and 5 bases at J, with 7 bases between the two ends. The CDR3 totals 13 residues. CDR3 bases: TGTGCCAGCAGCTTTTCTCTCAATGAAAAACTGTTTTTT. It is translated as CASSFSLNEKLFF.

With regard to this clonotype: With a much larger clone just one base away, this may be a read error. V usage is TRBV28 and J usage is TRBJ2-1; D uncertain. V gave up 7 bases and J gave up 5 bases, with 9 bases separating them. The CDR3 is made up of 12 amino acids. Germline CDR1 MDHEN, CDR2 SYDVKM. The DNA of the CDR3 is TGTGCCAGCACTAGGCTTCACAATGAGCAGTTCTTC. Its protein is CASTRLHNEQFF. The full variable domain, its missing parts supplied by reference TRBV28 and TRBJ2-1, is DVKVTQSSRYLVKRTGEKVFLECVQDMDHENMFWYRQDPGLGLRLIYFSYDVKMKEKGDIPEGYSVSREKKERFSLILESASTNQTSMYLCASTRLHNEQFFGPGTRLTVL.

This clonotype was counted many times. The chain is built from TRBV7-9 and TRBJ2-2; 10 nucleotides match TRBD1. The CDR3 runs to 16 residues. Trimming removed 7 bases from V and 5 bases from J; junction bases left unmatched: 10. In germline, CDR1 is SEHNR, CDR2 FQNEAQ (reference sequence). DNA for the CDR3: TGTGCCAGCACCTCCTGGAGGACAGGGGGTACCGGGGAGCTGTTTTTT. Its translation is CASTSWRTGGTGELFF.

This clonotype occurred once. Compared with germline, one end of the junction differs, possibly owing to a read error. The chain couples TRBV6-1 to TRBJ2-2, with a weak D call TRBD2 (5 bases). This CDR3 has 14 amino acids. CDR1 is MNHNS and CDR2 is SASEGT in the germline V gene. The CDR3 protein is CASSEAYDIGELSF. CDR3 sequence (DNA): TGTGCCAGCAGTGAAGCCTATGATATCGGGGAGCTGTCTTTT.

The sample holds many counts of this clonotype. V usage is TRBV5-8 and J usage is TRBJ2-7; D unclear. Trimming took off 5 bases at V and 5 bases at J, with 8 bases between the two ends. Germline CDR1 is SGHTS and CDR2 is YDEGEE. The CDR3 contains 11 residues. The CDR3 here is CASSAGDEQYF. The CDR3 DNA follows: TGTGCCAGCAGTGCTGGCGACGAGCAGTACTTC.

This clonotype was counted at least ten times. The chain is built from TRBV28 and TRBJ2-3, with TRBD2 matching over 9 bases. V gave up 3 bases and J gave up 3 bases; unmatched junction bases: 10. The germline gives CDR1 MDHEN, CDR2 SYDVKM. The length of the CDR3 is 17 residues. DNA of the CDR3: TGTGCCAGCAGTTTCCCTGTTCCTAGCGGGAAAACAGATACGCAGTATTTT. Its protein is CASSFPVPSGKTDTQYF.

This clonotype came up many times. The J gene is TRBJ2-7, the V gene TRBV11-3, with TRBD2 matching over 12 bases. CDR1 and CDR2 from the germline V gene are SGHNT and YENEEA. V trimming: 4 bases; J trimming: 3 bases; junction bases outside the gene matches: 7. The CDR3 length is 16 residues. The CDR3: CASSSWRLAGDYEQYF. The CDR3 DNA sequence: TGTGCCAGCAGCTCTTGGAGACTAGCGGGAGACTACGAGCAGTACTTC.

A remark on this clonotype: A junction boundary mismatches the germline segment, possibly from a read error. The V call is TRBV6-1, the J call TRBJ1-5, with a weak D call TRBD1 (5 bases). In germline, CDR1 is MNHNS, CDR2 SASEGT. The CDR3 loop spans 14 amino acids. CDR3 in DNA: TGTGCCAGCAGCCGGGGGTCCCGTGATCAGTCCCAGCATTTT. Protein sequence: CASSRGSRDQSQHF.